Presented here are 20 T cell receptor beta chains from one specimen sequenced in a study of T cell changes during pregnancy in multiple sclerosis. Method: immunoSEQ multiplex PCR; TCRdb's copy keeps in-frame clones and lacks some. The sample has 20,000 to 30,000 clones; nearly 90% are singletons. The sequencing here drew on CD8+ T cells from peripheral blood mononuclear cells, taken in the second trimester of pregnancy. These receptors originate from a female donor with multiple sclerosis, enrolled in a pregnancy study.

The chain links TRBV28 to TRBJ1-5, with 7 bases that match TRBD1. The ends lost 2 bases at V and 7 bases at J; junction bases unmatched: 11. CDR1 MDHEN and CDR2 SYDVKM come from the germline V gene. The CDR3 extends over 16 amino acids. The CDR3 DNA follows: TGTGCCAGCAGTTTAAATCCGAGGAGGGGGCGACAGCCCCAGCATTTT. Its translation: CASSLNPRRGRQPQHF.

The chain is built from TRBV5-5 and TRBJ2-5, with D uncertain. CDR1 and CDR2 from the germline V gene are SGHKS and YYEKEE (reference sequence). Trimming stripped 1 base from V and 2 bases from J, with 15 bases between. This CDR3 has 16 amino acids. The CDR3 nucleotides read TGTGCCAGCAGCTTGCTCAAGATGACGAGGCAAGAGACCCAGTACTTC. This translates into CASSLLKMTRQETQYF.

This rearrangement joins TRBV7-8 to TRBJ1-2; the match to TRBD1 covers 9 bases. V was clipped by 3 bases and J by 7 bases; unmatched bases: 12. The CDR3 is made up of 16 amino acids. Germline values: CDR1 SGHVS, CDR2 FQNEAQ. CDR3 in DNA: TGTGCCAGCAGCTTGGCGGTTGGACAGGGGAAAGCTGGCTACACCTTC. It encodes CASSLAVGQGKAGYTF.

The CDR3 reads CASSHISGAEAFF. The CDR3 nucleotides read TGTGCCAGCAGCCACATTAGCGGGGCCGAAGCTTTCTTT. The chain joins TRBV14 to TRBJ1-1, with D perhaps TRBD1 (5 bases). The germline CDR1 and CDR2 sequences are SGHDN and FVKESK. Trimming removed 3 bases from V and 8 bases from J, with 13 bases in between. CDR3 length: 13 amino acids.

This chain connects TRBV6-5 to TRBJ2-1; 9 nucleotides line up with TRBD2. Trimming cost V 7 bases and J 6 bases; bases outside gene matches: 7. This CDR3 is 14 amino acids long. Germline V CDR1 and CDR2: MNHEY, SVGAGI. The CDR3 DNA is TGTGCCAGCACCCTGGCGGGAGGGGCCAATGAGCAGTTCTTC. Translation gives CASTLAGGANEQFF.

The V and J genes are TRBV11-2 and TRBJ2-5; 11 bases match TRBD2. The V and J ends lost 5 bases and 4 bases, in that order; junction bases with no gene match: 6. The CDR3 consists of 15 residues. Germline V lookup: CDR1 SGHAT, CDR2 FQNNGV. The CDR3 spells CASSLIAGGGETQYF. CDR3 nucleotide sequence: TGTGCCAGCAGCCTAATAGCGGGAGGGGGAGAGACCCAGTACTTC.

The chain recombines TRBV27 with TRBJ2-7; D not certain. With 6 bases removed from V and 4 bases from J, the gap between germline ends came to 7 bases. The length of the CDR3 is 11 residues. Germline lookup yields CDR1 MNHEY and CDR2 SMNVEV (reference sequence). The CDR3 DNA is TGTGCCAGCAGACGGTCTTACGAGCAGTACTTC. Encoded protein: CASRRSYEQYF.

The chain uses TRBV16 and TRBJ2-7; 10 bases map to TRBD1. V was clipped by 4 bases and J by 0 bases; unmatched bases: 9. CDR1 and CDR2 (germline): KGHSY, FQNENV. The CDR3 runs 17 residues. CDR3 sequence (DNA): TGTGCCAGCAGCCCCGGGACAGGGGCCGAGAGCTCCTACGAGCAGTACTTC. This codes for CASSPGTGAESSYEQYF. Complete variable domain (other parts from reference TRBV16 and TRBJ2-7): GEEVAQTPKHLVRGEGQKAKLYCAPIKGHSYVFWYQQVLKNEFKFLISFQNENVFDETGMPKERFSAKCLPNSPCSLEIQATKLEDSAVYFCASSPGTGAESSYEQYFGPGTRLTVT.

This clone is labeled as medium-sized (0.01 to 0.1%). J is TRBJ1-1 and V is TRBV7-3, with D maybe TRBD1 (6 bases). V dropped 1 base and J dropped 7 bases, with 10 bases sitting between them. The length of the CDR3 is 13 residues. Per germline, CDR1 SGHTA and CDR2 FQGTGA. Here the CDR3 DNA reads TGTGCCAGCAGCTTAAGGCCGGGACATGAAGCTTTCTTT. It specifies CASSLRPGHEAFF.

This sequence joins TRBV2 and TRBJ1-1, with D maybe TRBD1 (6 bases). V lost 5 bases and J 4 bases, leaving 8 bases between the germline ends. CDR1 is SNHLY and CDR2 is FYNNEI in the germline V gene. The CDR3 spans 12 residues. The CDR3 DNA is TGTGCCAGCAGTCACAGGGTCACTGAAGCTTTCTTT. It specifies CASSHRVTEAFF.

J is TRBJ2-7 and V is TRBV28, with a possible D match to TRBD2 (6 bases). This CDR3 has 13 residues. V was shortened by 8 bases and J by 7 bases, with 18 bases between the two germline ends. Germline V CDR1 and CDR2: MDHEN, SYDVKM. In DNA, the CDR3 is TGTGCCAGCGAAGTTTTTGGCCGGGGGGAGCAGTACTTC. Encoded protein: CASEVFGRGEQYF.

CDR3 residues: CASSLRSNTEAFF. CDR3 bases: TGTGCCAGCAGCTTACGGTCGAACACTGAAGCTTTCTTT. V and J are TRBV11-1 and TRBJ1-1; D remains unclear. CDR1 is SGHAT and CDR2 is FQDESV in the germline V gene (reference sequence). Trimming removed 2 bases from V and 1 base from J, with 5 bases in between. The CDR3 runs to 13 residues.

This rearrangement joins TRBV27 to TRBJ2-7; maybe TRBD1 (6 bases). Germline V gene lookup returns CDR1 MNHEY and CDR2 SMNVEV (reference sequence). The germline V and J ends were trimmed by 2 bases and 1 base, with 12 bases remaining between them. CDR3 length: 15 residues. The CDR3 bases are TGTGCCAGCAGTTTAAACAGGGCTCCTTCCTACGAGCAGTACTTC. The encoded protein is CASSLNRAPSYEQYF.

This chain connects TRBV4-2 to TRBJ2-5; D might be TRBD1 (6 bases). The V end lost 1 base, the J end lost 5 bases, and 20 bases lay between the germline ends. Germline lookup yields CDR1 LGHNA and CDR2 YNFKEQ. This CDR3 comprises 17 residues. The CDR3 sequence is CASSQGSITGLGETQYF. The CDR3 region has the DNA TGTGCCAGCAGCCAAGGAAGCATCACAGGGTTGGGGGAGACCCAGTACTTC.

The CDR3 here is CASSQVGLPSRHNEQFF. In nucleotides, the CDR3 is TGTGCCAGCAGCCAAGTCGGACTACCCTCTCGTCACAATGAGCAGTTCTTC. The rearrangement joins TRBV14 to TRBJ2-1, with D possibly being TRBD2 (6 bases). The ends were cut back, 1 base at V and 5 bases at J, with 18 bases in the middle. In germline, CDR1 is SGHDN, CDR2 FVKESK. The CDR3 runs 17 residues.

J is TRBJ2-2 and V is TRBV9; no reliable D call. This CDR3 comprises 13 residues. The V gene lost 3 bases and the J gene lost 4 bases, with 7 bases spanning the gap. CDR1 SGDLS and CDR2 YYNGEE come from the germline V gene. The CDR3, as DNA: TGTGCCAGCAGCGCTACAGCCACCGGGGAGCTGTTTTTT. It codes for CASSATATGELFF.

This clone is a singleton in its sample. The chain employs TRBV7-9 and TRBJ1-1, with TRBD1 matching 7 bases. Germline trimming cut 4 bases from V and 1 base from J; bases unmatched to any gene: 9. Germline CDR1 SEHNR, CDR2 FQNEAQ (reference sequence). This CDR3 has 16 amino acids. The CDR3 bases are TGTGCCAGCAGCTCCAGTCGACAGGGAGCGAACACTGAAGCTTTCTTT. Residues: CASSSSRQGANTEAFF.

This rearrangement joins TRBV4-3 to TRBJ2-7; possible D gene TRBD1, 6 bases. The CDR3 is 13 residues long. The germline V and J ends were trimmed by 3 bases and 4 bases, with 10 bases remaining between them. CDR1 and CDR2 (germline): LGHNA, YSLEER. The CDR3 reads CASSQARGYEQYF. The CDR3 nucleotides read TGCGCCAGCAGCCAGGCAAGGGGGTACGAGCAGTACTTC.

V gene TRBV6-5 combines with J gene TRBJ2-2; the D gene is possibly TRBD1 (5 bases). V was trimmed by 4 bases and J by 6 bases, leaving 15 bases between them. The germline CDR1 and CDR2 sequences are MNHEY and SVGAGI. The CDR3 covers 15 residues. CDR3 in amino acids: CASSSYTGEAGELFF. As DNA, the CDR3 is TGTGCCAGCAGTTCGTATACAGGAGAAGCCGGGGAGCTGTTTTTT.

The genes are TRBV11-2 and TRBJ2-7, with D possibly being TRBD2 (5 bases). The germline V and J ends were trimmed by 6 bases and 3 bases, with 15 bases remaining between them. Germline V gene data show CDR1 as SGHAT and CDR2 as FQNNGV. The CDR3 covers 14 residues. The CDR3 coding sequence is TGTGCCAGCAGTCCGGAGACTACCTTCTACGAGCAGTACTTC. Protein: CASSPETTFYEQYF.